Following are 30 T cell receptor beta chains from one sample sequenced in a study of blood T cell repertoires in COVID-19. Profiling relied on immunoSEQ multiplex PCR, and the TCRdb table lists in-frame clones only, not all of them. The sample gives approximately 290,000 clones, 75% to 95% of which show up once; 1% to 1.3% is in the top ten. Sequenced material: PBMCs or T cells enriched from blood (not recorded which). These receptors all come from a woman aged 25 to 39 who had recovered from COVID-19.

The V gene is TRBV5-4, the J gene TRBJ2-1, with TRBD2 matching over 8 bases. Germline lookup yields CDR1 SGHNT and CDR2 YYREEE (reference sequence). The CDR3 length is 17 residues. V was pared by 1 base and J by 2 bases, with 8 bases of the junction left unmatched. CDR3 sequence (DNA): TGTGCCAGCAGCTTGCGGGCCAGCGGGAGTCCCTACAATGAGCAGTTCTTC. This translates into CASSLRASGSPYNEQFF.

The chain uses TRBV7-6 and TRBJ1-6; 7 bases map to TRBD1. This CDR3 has 16 amino acids. Germline V lookup: CDR1 SGHVS, CDR2 FNYEAQ. The V gene end was trimmed by 1 base and the J gene end by 6 bases; junction bases not matched to a gene: 6. The CDR3 loop reads CASSLEGAGGNSPLHF. The CDR3 DNA sequence: TGTGCCAGCAGCTTAGAAGGGGCAGGGGGTAATTCACCCCTCCACTTT.

This chain uses TRBV6-2 or TRBV6-3 with TRBJ2-3; 13 bases align to TRBD2. Germline CDR1 and CDR2: MNHEY and SVGEGT. V dropped 2 bases and J dropped 4; count of bases not matched to a gene: 3. The CDR3 extends over 16 amino acids. The CDR3 loop reads CASSYPGLAGADTQYF. The CDR3 nucleotides read TGTGCCAGCAGTTACCCAGGACTAGCGGGGGCAGATACGCAGTATTTT.

In its sample, this clone was seen a few times. V gene TRBV11-2 combines with J gene TRBJ1-4; 9 bases are a match to TRBD1. CDR1 and CDR2 (germline): SGHAT, FQNNGV. Losses at the gene ends were 5 bases for V and 3 bases for J; bases not matched to a gene: 7. This CDR3 is 16 amino acids long. The CDR3 region has the DNA TGTGCCAGCAGCGGATACAGGGGGCAGTCTAATGAAAAACTGTTTTTT. Translated: CASSGYRGQSNEKLFF.

This rearrangement joins TRBV28 to TRBJ2-5; D perhaps matches TRBD2 (5 bases). CDR3 length: 17 amino acids. Deletions cut 1 base from V and 5 bases from J, with 20 bases between. Germline V gives CDR1 MDHEN, CDR2 SYDVKM. In DNA, the CDR3 is TGTGCCAGCAGTTTATTCCGTTTAGGAGAAAGGAGGGAGACCCAGTACTTC. It encodes CASSLFRLGERRETQYF.

CDR3 amino acids: CASKRGQDGNTIYF. CDR3 DNA sequence: TGTGCCAGCAAAAGGGGTCAGGACGGAAACACCATATATTTT. The V call is TRBV7-9, the J call TRBJ1-3, with D possibly matching TRBD1 (5 bases). The CDR3 contains 14 residues. Trimming cost V 7 bases and J 4 bases, with 14 bases left between them. Germline values: CDR1 SEHNR, CDR2 FQNEAQ (reference sequence).

This chain joins TRBV5-6 and TRBJ1-5, with unresolved D. Trimming removed 1 base from V and 5 bases from J, with 13 bases in between. The germline V gene encodes CDR1 SGHDT and CDR2 YYEEEE. The CDR3 is 15 residues long. The CDR3 reads CASSLLGGSHQPQHF. The DNA for the CDR3 is TGTGCCAGCAGCTTGCTAGGCGGCAGCCATCAGCCCCAGCATTTT.

This chain joins TRBV6-5 and TRBJ2-7; 7 bases match TRBD2. V shed 2 bases, J shed 2 bases, and the junction held 6 bases outside the gene matches. Germline CDR1 is MNHEY and CDR2 is SVGAGI. CDR3 length: 15 amino acids. The CDR3 DNA sequence: TGTGCCAGCAGTTACGAACTAGCGCGAACCTACGAGCAGTACTTC. It yields the protein CASSYELARTYEQYF.

V is TRBV10-3 and J is TRBJ1-1; no firm D call. From germline, CDR1 is ENHRY and CDR2 SYGVKD. The V end was cut by 6 bases, the J end by 1 base, with 15 bases between. This CDR3 region has 15 residues. CDR3 protein: CAIREVGGPNTEAFF. The DNA for the CDR3 is TGTGCCATCAGGGAGGTTGGAGGGCCGAACACTGAAGCTTTCTTT.

The rearrangement links TRBV9 to TRBJ2-1, with 9 bases lining up with TRBD2. This CDR3 region has 15 residues. Per germline, CDR1 SGDLS and CDR2 YYNGEE. The V segment lost 5 bases and the J segment 5 bases; nucleotides outside the gene matches: 8. DNA for the CDR3: TGTGCCAGCAGTCCCGGGACTAGCCGTAACAATGAGCAGTTCTTC. Amino acid sequence: CASSPGTSRNNEQFF.

The gene calls are TRBV19 and TRBJ2-7, with 7 bases identical to TRBD1. The V segment lost 5 bases and the J segment 7 bases; nucleotides outside the gene matches: 20. Germline values: CDR1 LNHDA, CDR2 SQIVND (reference sequence). The CDR3 length is 17 residues. In DNA, the CDR3 is TGTGCCAGTAGTGAGGACAGGCTCTACGAGCCCCCCCCGGAGCAGTACTTC. Its translation: CASSEDRLYEPPPEQYF.

This clone was observed a handful of times. The gene calls are TRBV28 and TRBJ1-1; the match to TRBD1 covers 7 bases. V trimming: 4 bases; J trimming: 1 base; junction bases outside the gene matches: 6. The germline V gene encodes CDR1 MDHEN and CDR2 SYDVKM. This CDR3 is 15 amino acids long. The CDR3 reads CASSSPGGTNTEAFF. Here the CDR3 DNA reads TGTGCCAGCAGTTCTCCAGGGGGGACGAACACTGAAGCTTTCTTT.

The chain employs TRBV11-2 and TRBJ1-4; no firm D call. Germline V CDR1 and CDR2: SGHAT, FQNNGV. Trimming took 1 base from V and 5 from J, leaving 11 bases between them. The CDR3 covers 15 residues. The CDR3 spells CASSLAPAGNEKLFF. The DNA of the CDR3 is TGTGCCAGCAGCTTAGCTCCGGCGGGAAATGAAAAACTGTTTTTT.

The chain couples TRBV5-1 to TRBJ2-6; 9 nucleotides match TRBD1. Trimming at V came to 1 base and at J to 2 bases, leaving 4 bases not matched to a gene. The length of the CDR3 is 17 residues. The germline CDR1 and CDR2 sequences are SGHRS and YFSETQ. The chain's CDR3 is CASSLWRTGAGANVLTF. Here the CDR3 DNA reads TGCGCCAGCAGCTTGTGGAGGACAGGGGCTGGGGCCAACGTCCTGACTTTC.

The V gene is TRBV6-6, the J gene TRBJ2-1; 13 bases are shared with TRBD2. The V gene's germline CDR1 is MNHNY and CDR2 SVGAGI (reference sequence). The CDR3 sequence is 15 residues long. Trimming at V came to 6 bases and at J to 10 bases, leaving 9 bases not matched to a gene. The CDR3 bases are TGTGCCAGCAGCGTAGGACTAGCGGGAGTGTGGGAGCAGTTCTTC. Encoded protein: CASSVGLAGVWEQFF.

The chain has TRBV6-2 or TRBV6-3 and TRBJ2-7; 12 bases line up with TRBD1. Losses at the gene ends were 5 bases for V and 6 bases for J; bases not matched to a gene: 8. CDR1 is MNHEY, CDR2 SVGEGT, per germline. The length of the CDR3 is 15 residues. CDR3 coding DNA: TGTGCCAGCAGTGGGGGACAGGGGGCCCCTTCCGAGCAGTACTTC. Translating gives CASSGGQGAPSEQYF.

The chain combines TRBV27 with TRBJ2-7; D is possibly TRBD1 (7 bases). In germline, CDR1 is MNHEY, CDR2 SMNVEV (reference sequence). The V gene lost 7 bases and the J gene lost 1 base, with 14 bases spanning the gap. The CDR3 length is 14 residues. The DNA of the CDR3 is TGTGCCAGCAATGCGGGGACAGCTTCCTACGAGCAGTACTTC. The encoded protein is CASNAGTASYEQYF.

This chain links TRBV24-1 with TRBJ2-5; perhaps TRBD1 as D (6 bases). Germline V lookup: CDR1 KGHDR, CDR2 SFDVKD. The CDR3 is made up of 15 amino acids. V was clipped by 4 bases and J by 2 bases, with 13 bases between them. The CDR3 protein is CATSDLSRGQETQYF. CDR3 sequence (DNA): TGTGCCACCAGTGACCTTAGCAGGGGTCAAGAGACCCAGTACTTC.

This clone was found a few times. The rearrangement joins TRBV9 to TRBJ2-1; 9 nucleotides agree with TRBD1. The CDR3 loop spans 16 amino acids. The V segment lost 4 bases and the J segment 8 bases; nucleotides outside the gene matches: 13. Germline V gene data show CDR1 as SGDLS and CDR2 as YYNGEE. This CDR3 is CASSSGSGQGVDEQFF. The CDR3 DNA reads as TGTGCCAGCAGCTCAGGATCGGGACAGGGAGTCGATGAGCAGTTCTTC.

The chain uses TRBV4-3 and TRBJ2-2, with D hard to call. Germline V CDR1 and CDR2: LGHNA, YSLEER. The CDR3 length is 16 residues. V lost 1 base and J 1 base, leaving 10 bases between the germline ends. The CDR3 nucleotides are TGCGCCAGCAGCCAAGGAGCTGCCGGGAACACCGGGGAGCTGTTTTTT. This codes for CASSQGAAGNTGELFF.

The CDR3 is CASSSGGGTYEQYF. For the CDR3, the DNA is TGCGCCAGCAGCTCGGGCGGAGGAACCTACGAGCAGTACTTC. The chain employs TRBV5-1 and TRBJ2-7, with a possible D match to TRBD2 (5 bases). V was trimmed by 3 bases and J by 2 bases, leaving 12 bases between them. Germline CDR1 SGHRS, CDR2 YFSETQ. The CDR3 spans 14 residues.

In DNA form, the CDR3 reads TGTGCCAGCAGCGTACGGGACTTAACTTACGAGCAGTACTTC. Translating gives CASSVRDLTYEQYF. This chain links TRBV9 with TRBJ2-7, with a possible D match to TRBD2 (6 bases). The CDR3 is 14 residues long. CDR1 SGDLS and CDR2 YYNGEE come from the germline V gene. V lost 1 base, J lost 4 bases, and 12 bases lay in between.

The J gene is TRBJ2-1, the V gene TRBV7-9; the D is unclear. Per the germline V gene, CDR1 is SEHNR and CDR2 is FQNEAQ (reference sequence). CDR3 length equals 12 residues. Trimming pared 1 base from V and 8 bases from J, leaving 6 bases between. As DNA, the CDR3 is TGTGCCAGCAGCTTAGGGAGCGATGAGCAGTTCTTC. Encoded protein: CASSLGSDEQFF.

The rearrangement links TRBV9 to TRBJ2-2; TRBD2 agrees at 9 bases. Germline CDR1 SGDLS, CDR2 YYNGEE. V shed 0 bases and J 4 bases; nucleotides not matched to a gene: 4. The CDR3 spans 16 residues. CDR3 DNA: TGTGCCAGCAGCGTAGAGACTAGCGGCCCCACCGGGGAGCTGTTTTTT. Protein sequence: CASSVETSGPTGELFF.

The chain couples TRBV28 to TRBJ2-1, with unresolved D. The germline V gene has CDR1 MDHEN and CDR2 SYDVKM. V lost 4 bases to trimming and J lost 10 bases, with 14 bases between them. CDR3 length: 13 amino acids. The chain's CDR3 is CASSSPPTYEQFF. The CDR3 DNA reads TGTGCCAGCAGTTCCCCACCAACATACGAGCAGTTCTTC.

J is TRBJ2-2 and V is TRBV11-3; the match to TRBD1 covers 8 bases. The CDR3 runs to 16 residues. CDR1 and CDR2 from the germline V gene are SGHNT and YENEEA. V was pared by 4 bases and J by 1 base, with 5 bases of the junction left unmatched. CDR3 DNA: TGTGCCAGCAGCTACACCGGGACAGGGAACACCGGGGAGCTGTTTTTT. This encodes CASSYTGTGNTGELFF.

The V gene is TRBV14, the J gene TRBJ1-4, with 7 bases identical to TRBD1. V shed 1 base and J 5 bases; nucleotides not matched to a gene: 7. The CDR3 is made up of 16 amino acids. Germline V gene sequence: CDR1 SGHDN, CDR2 FVKESK. The CDR3: CASSQARGARNEKLFF. CDR3 bases: TGTGCCAGCAGCCAAGCCAGGGGGGCTAGAAATGAAAAACTGTTTTTT.

The rearrangement links TRBV21-1 to TRBJ2-7; the table's D call, TRBD1, was not checked against the DNA. TRBV21-1 constitutes a pseudogene. There are 15 residues in the CDR3. DNA of the CDR3: TGTGCCAGCAGCAAATTCACAGGGAGCTCCTACGAGCAGTACTTC. This translates into CASSKFTGSSYEQYF.

The chain recombines TRBV27 with TRBJ2-1; a possible D gene is TRBD1 (6 bases). Germline-derived CDR1 and CDR2 are MNHEY and SMNVEV (reference sequence). The V end was cut by 3 bases, the J end by 9 bases, with 12 bases between. The CDR3 runs 13 residues. CDR3 nucleotide sequence: TGTGCCAGCAGTTTTCACAGGGCAGGTGAGCAGTTCTTC. It specifies CASSFHRAGEQFF.

This clone was observed a few times. The V call is TRBV27, the J call TRBJ2-2, with D perhaps TRBD2 (7 bases). The CDR3 spans 15 residues. Germline V gene lookup returns CDR1 MNHEY and CDR2 SMNVEV (reference sequence). V was shortened by 2 bases and J by 3 bases, with 10 bases between the two germline ends. In DNA form, the CDR3 reads TGTGCCAGCAGTTTAAGGGGGAGGGACACCGGGGAGCTGTTTTTT. Translated: CASSLRGRDTGELFF.